Listed here are 18 T cell receptor beta chains from one sample, sequenced in a study of T cells in Graves' hyperthyroidism and ophthalmopathy. Amplification of TCR beta CDR3 regions was performed using RNA transcripts as template. When the TCR CDR3 underwent first-round RT-PCR, the HTBI primer set was used. TCRdb processed the multiplex PCR reads anew with MiXCR; each CDR3 protein has one entry. The repertoire holds approximately 640,000 distinct CDR3 sequences, with 15% to 20% as singletons. Specimen: blood. All receptors come from a woman aged 25 to 39 with Graves' hyperthyroidism.

Turning to this clonotype: A clone one base away is much larger, so this may be a read error. The rearrangement joins TRBV2 to TRBJ2-3; TRBD1 agrees at 8 bases. This CDR3 has 16 residues. Germline V gene data show CDR1 as SNHLY and CDR2 as FYNNEI. CDR3 amino acids: CASSTTTGGPTATQYF. CDR3 sequence (DNA): TGTGCCAGCAGTACCACAACAGGGGGACCCACAGCTACGCAGTATTTT.

This clonotype was seen more than once but under ten times. The chain joins TRBV10-3 to TRBJ2-3; perhaps TRBD2 as D (5 bases). CDR1 is ENHRY and CDR2 is SYGVKD in the germline V gene. The V gene lost 4 bases and the J gene lost 0 bases, with 14 bases spanning the gap. This CDR3 is 16 amino acids long. This CDR3 is CAISGERSSSTDTQYF. CDR3 sequence (DNA): TGTGCCATCAGTGGCGAGCGGAGCTCTAGCACAGATACGCAGTATTTT.

This clonotype was recorded a few times. The chain's CDR3 is CSAGLAVGPDTQYF. CDR3 nucleotides: TGCAGTGCCGGACTAGCTGTCGGCCCAGATACGCAGTATTTT. This chain uses TRBV20-1 with TRBJ2-3, with 8 bases aligning to TRBD2. CDR1 is DFQATT and CDR2 is SNEGSKA in the germline V gene (reference sequence). Trimming at V came to 6 bases and at J to 4 bases, leaving 9 bases not matched to a gene. The CDR3 is 14 amino acids.

This clonotype was counted at least ten times. V and J are TRBV7-3 and TRBJ2-5, with 8 nucleotides matching TRBD2. Germline values: CDR1 SGHTA, CDR2 FQGTGA. The V segment lost 2 bases and the J segment 5 bases; nucleotides outside the gene matches: 7. CDR3 length: 15 residues. DNA for the CDR3: TGTGCCAGCAGCTTACTGAGCGGGAGCTTGGAGACCCAGTACTTC. Translated: CASSLLSGSLETQYF.

V usage is TRBV4-3 and J usage is TRBJ2-7; unclear D gene. Germline CDR1 reads LGHNA; CDR2 reads YSLEER. V shed 5 bases and J shed 3 bases, with 14 bases lying between them. CDR3 length: 14 amino acids. The CDR3 nucleotides read TGCGCCAGCAGCATTGGACGGCAGAACTACGAGCAGTACTTC. This encodes CASSIGRQNYEQYF.

This clonotype showed up just a few times. This sequence joins TRBV15 and TRBJ1-5; D not certain. Germline V CDR1 and CDR2: LNHNV, YYDKDF (reference sequence). The V and J ends lost 5 bases and 7 bases respectively, with 12 bases between them. The CDR3 consists of 13 residues. The DNA of the CDR3 is TGTGCCACCAGCTCACCTCCGGGACAGCCCCAGCATTTT. Amino acid sequence: CATSSPPGQPQHF.

This clonotype came up many times. The chain joins TRBV2 to TRBJ2-2, with D tentatively TRBD1 (6 bases). Trimming cost V 6 bases and J 1 base, with 9 bases left between them. This CDR3 is 14 amino acids long. The germline gives CDR1 SNHLY, CDR2 FYNNEI. The CDR3 loop is CASSWDKNTGELFF. CDR3 nucleotide sequence: TGTGCCAGCAGCTGGGACAAGAACACCGGGGAGCTGTTTTTT.

The rearrangement links TRBV28 to TRBJ2-1, with TRBD2 identical over 9 bases. There are 12 residues in the CDR3. The V gene end was trimmed by 5 bases and the J gene end by 12 bases; junction bases not matched to a gene: 5. The germline gives CDR1 MDHEN, CDR2 SYDVKM. The CDR3 sequence: CASSQGAGGQFF. The DNA for the CDR3 is TGTGCCAGCAGTCAGGGAGCGGGAGGGCAGTTCTTC.

The gene calls are TRBV2 and TRBJ2-1, with D possibly TRBD1 on 6 matching bases. Trimming stripped 0 bases from V and 5 bases from J, with 8 bases between. The germline V gene encodes CDR1 SNHLY and CDR2 FYNNEI. CDR3 length equals 14 residues. CDR3 loop: CASSEARGNNEQFF. CDR3 nucleotide sequence: TGTGCCAGCAGTGAAGCCAGGGGCAACAATGAGCAGTTCTTC.

This clonotype came up a few times. A single base separates this from a much larger clone, so it may be a read error. The rearrangement joins TRBV2 to TRBJ1-5; D remains unclear. Germline CDR1 and CDR2: SNHLY and FYNNEI. The CDR3 runs to 14 residues. V was cut by 4 bases and J by 6 bases, with 13 bases left in between. This chain's CDR3 is CASSGRGYVQPQHF. The DNA for the CDR3 is TGTGCCAGCAGTGGTAGAGGGTATGTTCAGCCCCAGCATTTT.

The table lists this clonotype with many counts. The CDR3 nucleotides are TGTGCCAGCAGTGACTTAAGGTTGGAGGGTCCGCCGTCGAACACTGAAGCTTTCTTT. Amino acid sequence: CASSDLRLEGPPSNTEAFF. The chain uses TRBV6-1 and TRBJ1-1; D is unresolved. The CDR3 has 19 residues. Germline V CDR1 and CDR2: MNHNS, SASEGT. The V end was cut by 3 bases, the J end by 1 base, with 24 bases between.

This clonotype occurred many times. The CDR3 loop reads CASSSGGVQYF. The CDR3 DNA is TGTGCCAGCAGCTCAGGGGGAGTGCAGTACTTC. The chain combines TRBV11-2 with TRBJ2-7; 7 nucleotides line up with TRBD1. V shed 4 bases, J shed 9 bases, and the junction held 3 bases outside the gene matches. This CDR3 has 11 residues. Germline V gene sequence: CDR1 SGHAT, CDR2 FQNNGV. Full variable domain (rest looked up from reference TRBV11-2 and TRBJ2-7): EAGVAQSPRYKIIEKRQSVAFWCNPISGHATLYWYQQILGQGPKLLIQFQNNGVVDDSQLPKDRFSAERLKGVDSTLKIQPAKLEDSAVYLCASSSGGVQYFGPGTRLTVT.

This clonotype appeared a few times. V usage is TRBV5-4 and J usage is TRBJ2-1; no firm D call. The germline V gene encodes CDR1 SGHNT and CDR2 YYREEE (reference sequence). Trimming removed 3 bases at V and 3 bases at J, with 16 bases between. This CDR3 spans 16 amino acids. The CDR3 DNA is TGTGCCAGCAGCTCTGGGGTACAGCAGGACTACAATGAGCAGTTCTTC. As protein: CASSSGVQQDYNEQFF.

The chain couples TRBV19 to TRBJ1-3; D call uncertain. This CDR3 comprises 14 residues. Germline V lookup: CDR1 LNHDA, CDR2 SQIVND (reference sequence). Trimming took off 6 bases at V and 0 bases at J, with 9 bases between the two ends. The DNA for the CDR3 is TGTGCCAGTAGACAACGAAACTCTGGAAACACCATATATTTT. It codes for CASRQRNSGNTIYF.

This rearrangement joins TRBV4-3 to TRBJ2-2; 8 positions match TRBD1. The ends lost 1 base at V and 6 bases at J; junction bases unmatched: 4. The CDR3 is 15 residues long. Germline CDR1 LGHNA, CDR2 YSLEER. CDR3 nucleotide sequence: TGCGCCAGCAGCCAAGGAGACAGGGGTTCCGGGGAGCTGTTTTTT. This codes for CASSQGDRGSGELFF.

V gene TRBV14 combines with J gene TRBJ1-2; no definite D call. V was clipped by 0 bases and J by 7 bases, with 6 bases between them. Germline CDR1 SGHDN, CDR2 FVKESK. This CDR3 has 12 residues. The CDR3 loop is CASSQEGIGYTF. The CDR3 nucleotides read TGTGCCAGCAGCCAAGAGGGGATTGGCTACACCTTC.

This clonotype appeared many times. The chain combines TRBV28 with TRBJ2-7, with 9 positions matching TRBD2. With 5 bases clipped from V and 2 bases from J, the junction kept 7 bases outside the gene matches. Per germline, CDR1 MDHEN and CDR2 SYDVKM. The CDR3 is 15 amino acids. The CDR3 region has the DNA TGTGCCAGCAGTCCACGACTAGCGGAGACCTACGAGCAGTACTTC. It encodes CASSPRLAETYEQYF.

This clonotype was counted between two and nine times. The genes are TRBV7-6 and TRBJ2-7; a possible D gene is TRBD2 (8 bases). Germline assignment: CDR1 SGHVS and CDR2 FNYEAQ. Between the trimmed V and J ends, which lost 1 base and 3 bases, there was a span of 13 bases. The CDR3 consists of 15 residues. CDR3 DNA: TGTGCCAGCAGCTTAGAGACAGGGACTAGCTACGAGCAGTACTTC. This translates into CASSLETGTSYEQYF.